This record concerns one T cell receptor (beta chain) sequence. This specimen belongs to a study of shared clonotypes between healthy human individuals. CDR1 is SGHDT, CDR2 YYEEEE, per germline. CDR3 size: 17 residues. V shed 2 bases and J 4 bases; nucleotides not matched to a gene: 9. Nashville, Tennessee was home to all donors, who were Caucasian adults. The data were produced by immunoSEQ multiplex PCR, yet TCRdb's version contains in-frame clones alone and is incomplete. The top ten hold 0.37% of the sample, which has fewer than 3 million clones, under 95% seen once. This clonotype was obtained from a man between 18 and 35 years old in good health. Some clones in this sample may be carry-over from other donors' samples. The chain couples TRBV5-6 to TRBJ2-6, with 7 positions matching TRBD1. Sequencing was performed on naive CD4+ T cells from PBMCs. The subset was: CD45RA+ positively selected. This chain's CDR3 is CASSFLEGALGANVLTF. For the CDR3, the DNA is TGTGCCAGCAGCTTCCTCGAGGGGGCGCTGGGGGCCAACGTCCTGACTTTC.